This T cell receptor beta chain originates from a study of T-cell reconstitution after alpha-beta-depleted transplantation in children. Study conclusions and caveats: The authors attributed T-cell counts and diversity one year after transplant mostly to newly produced T cells. Recipient T cells and thymic progenitors that survived gave rise to the high TCRbeta diversity observed at day 60 in some patients. About two months after transplant, alpha-beta T cells reportedly came from several hundred expanded graft clones.

Construction of the TCRbeta library involved unique molecular identifiers. TCRdb independently ran MiXCR on the PCR reads; one entry per CDR3 protein. The sample carries 800,000 to 1,000,000 distinct CDR3 sequences, roughly 31% recorded once. This CDR3 comprises 14 residues. Deletions cut 4 bases from V and 6 bases from J, with 13 bases between. Germline lookup yields CDR1 SGHRS and CDR2 YFSETQ. This clonotype was picked up many times. What it recognizes is unknown. The sample here was PBMCs, mostly from graft donor cells, taken 360 days after TCRalphabeta/CD19-depleted stem cell transplant. The sequence was collected from a boy in the first two years of life who had a stem cell transplant for SCID, so the T cells may come from the graft donor. The gene calls are TRBV5-1 and TRBJ2-2; D uncertain. Here the CDR3 reads CASSQNVAAGELFF. In DNA, the CDR3 is TGCGCCAGCAGCCAAAACGTGGCGGCCGGGGAGCTGTTTTTT.